This record concerns one T cell receptor beta chain sequence. Clones were sequenced by immunoSEQ multiplex PCR, and TCRdb holds only the in-frame ones, with some missing. The sample comprises about 560,000 clones, around 80% of which are singletons, and 12% rests with the top ten. The data were taken from a study of shared clonotypes between healthy human individuals. V shed 6 bases and J shed 1 base, with 12 bases lying between them. This CDR3 has 14 residues. From germline, CDR1 is MDHEN and CDR2 SYDVKM. The clonotype was recovered from a woman between 35 and 50 years old in good health. Some clones in this sample may be carry-over from other donors' samples. The gene calls are TRBV28 and TRBJ2-5; D may match TRBD1 or TRBD2 (6 bases each). The source material was PBMCs. CDR3 protein: CASSQGGLQETQYF. CDR3 sequence (DNA): TGTGCCAGCAGCCAAGGGGGGCTCCAAGAGACCCAGTACTTC.